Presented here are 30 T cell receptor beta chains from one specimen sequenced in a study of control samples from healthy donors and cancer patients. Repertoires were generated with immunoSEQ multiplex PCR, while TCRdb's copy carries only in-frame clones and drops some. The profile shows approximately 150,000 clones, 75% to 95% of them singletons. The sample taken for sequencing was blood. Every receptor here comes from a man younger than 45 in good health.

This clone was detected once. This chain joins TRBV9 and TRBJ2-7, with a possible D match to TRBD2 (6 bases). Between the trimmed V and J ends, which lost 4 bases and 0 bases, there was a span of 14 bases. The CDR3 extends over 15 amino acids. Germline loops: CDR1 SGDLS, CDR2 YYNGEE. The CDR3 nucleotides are TGTGCCAGCAGCCCCGCCGGGACTTTCTCCTACGAGCAGTACTTC. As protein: CASSPAGTFSYEQYF.

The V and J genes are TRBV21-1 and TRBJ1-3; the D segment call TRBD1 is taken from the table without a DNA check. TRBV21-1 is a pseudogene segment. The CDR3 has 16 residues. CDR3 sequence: CASSKVGTGGGNTIYF. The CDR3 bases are TGTGCCAGCAGCAAAGTGGGGACAGGGGGTGGAAACACCATATATTTT.

DNA for the CDR3: TGTGCCAGCAGCCTAGCGGGGTTTCCCTACAATGAGCAGTTCTTC. It encodes CASSLAGFPYNEQFF. The chain joins TRBV6-5 to TRBJ2-1; 9 nucleotides match TRBD2. Trimming cost V 6 bases and J 2 bases; bases outside gene matches: 5. The CDR3 consists of 15 residues. Germline V gives CDR1 MNHEY, CDR2 SVGAGI.

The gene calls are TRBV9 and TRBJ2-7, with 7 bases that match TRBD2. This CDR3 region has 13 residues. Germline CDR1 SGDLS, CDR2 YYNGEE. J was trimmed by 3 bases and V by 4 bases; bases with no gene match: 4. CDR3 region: CASSPGGVYEQYF. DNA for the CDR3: TGTGCCAGCAGCCCTGGGGGGGTCTACGAGCAGTACTTC. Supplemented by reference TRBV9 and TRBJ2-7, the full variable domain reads DSGVTQTPKHLITATGQRVTLRCSPRSGDLSVYWYQQSLDQGLQFLIQYYNGEERAKGNILERFSAQQFPDLHSELNLSSLELGDSALYFCASSPGGVYEQYFGPGTRLTVT.

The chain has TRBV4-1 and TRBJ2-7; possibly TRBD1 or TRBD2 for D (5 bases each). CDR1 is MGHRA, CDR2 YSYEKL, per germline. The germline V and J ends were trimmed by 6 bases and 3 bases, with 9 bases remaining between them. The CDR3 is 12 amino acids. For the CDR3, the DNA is TGCGCCAGCAGTTTTGGGGGCTACGAGCAGTACTTC. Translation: CASSFGGYEQYF.

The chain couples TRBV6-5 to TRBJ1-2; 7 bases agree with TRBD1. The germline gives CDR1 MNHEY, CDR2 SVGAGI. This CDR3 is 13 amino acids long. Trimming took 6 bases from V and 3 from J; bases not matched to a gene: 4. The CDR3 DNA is TGTGCCAGCAGACCCACAGGGGACTATGGCTACACCTTC. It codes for CASRPTGDYGYTF.

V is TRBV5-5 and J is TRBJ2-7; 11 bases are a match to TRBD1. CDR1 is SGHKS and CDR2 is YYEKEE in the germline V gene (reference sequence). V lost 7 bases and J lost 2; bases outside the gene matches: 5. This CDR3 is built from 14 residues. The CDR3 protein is CASVWGQGAYEQYF. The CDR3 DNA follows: TGTGCCAGCGTATGGGGACAGGGGGCCTACGAGCAGTACTTC.

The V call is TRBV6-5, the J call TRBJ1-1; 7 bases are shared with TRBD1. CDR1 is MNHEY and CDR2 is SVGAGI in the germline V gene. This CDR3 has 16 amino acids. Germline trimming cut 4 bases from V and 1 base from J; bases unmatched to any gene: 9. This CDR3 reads CASSLKIGQANTEAFF. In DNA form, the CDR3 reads TGTGCCAGCAGTTTAAAAATTGGACAGGCGAACACTGAAGCTTTCTTT.

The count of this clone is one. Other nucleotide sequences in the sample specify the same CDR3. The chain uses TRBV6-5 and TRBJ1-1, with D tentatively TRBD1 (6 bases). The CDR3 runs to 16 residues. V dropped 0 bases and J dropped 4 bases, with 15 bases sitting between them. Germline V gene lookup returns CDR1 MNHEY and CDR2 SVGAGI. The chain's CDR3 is CASSYSTPGGGTEAFF. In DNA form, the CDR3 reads TGTGCCAGCAGTTACTCCACCCCCGGGGGCGGCACTGAAGCTTTCTTT.

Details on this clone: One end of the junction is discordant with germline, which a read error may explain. The CDR3 nucleotides are TGTGCCAGCAGTGGGGGGTCCGGACACTTC. Protein product: CASSGGSGHF. The J gene is TRBJ2-5, the V gene TRBV13; possibly TRBD2 for D (6 bases). CDR1 is PRHDT and CDR2 is FYEKMQ in the germline V gene (reference sequence). This CDR3 contains 10 residues.

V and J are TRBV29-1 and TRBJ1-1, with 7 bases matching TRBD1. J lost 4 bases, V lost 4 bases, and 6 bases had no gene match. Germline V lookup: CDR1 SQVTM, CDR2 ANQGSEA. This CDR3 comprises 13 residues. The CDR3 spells CSVVRGLGTEAFF. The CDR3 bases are TGCAGCGTTGTGAGGGGGCTGGGCACTGAAGCTTTCTTT.

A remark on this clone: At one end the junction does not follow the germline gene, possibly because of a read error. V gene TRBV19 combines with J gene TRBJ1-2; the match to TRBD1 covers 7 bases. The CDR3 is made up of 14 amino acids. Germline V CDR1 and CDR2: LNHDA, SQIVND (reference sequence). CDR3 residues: CASSSGTAVYDYTF. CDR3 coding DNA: TGTGCCAGTAGTTCCGGGACAGCCGTCTATGACTACACCTTC.

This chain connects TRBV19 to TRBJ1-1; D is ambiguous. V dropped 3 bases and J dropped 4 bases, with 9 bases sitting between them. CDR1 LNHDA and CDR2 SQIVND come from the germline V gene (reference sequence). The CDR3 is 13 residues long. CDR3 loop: CASSIGEGTEAFF. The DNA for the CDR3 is TGTGCCAGTAGTATTGGGGAGGGCACTGAAGCTTTCTTT.

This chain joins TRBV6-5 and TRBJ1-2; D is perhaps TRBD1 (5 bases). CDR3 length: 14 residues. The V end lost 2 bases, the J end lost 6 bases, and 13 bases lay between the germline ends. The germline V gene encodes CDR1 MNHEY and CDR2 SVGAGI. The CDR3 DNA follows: TGTGCCAGCAGTTACCTTACAGGACGGGATGGCTACACCTTC. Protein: CASSYLTGRDGYTF.

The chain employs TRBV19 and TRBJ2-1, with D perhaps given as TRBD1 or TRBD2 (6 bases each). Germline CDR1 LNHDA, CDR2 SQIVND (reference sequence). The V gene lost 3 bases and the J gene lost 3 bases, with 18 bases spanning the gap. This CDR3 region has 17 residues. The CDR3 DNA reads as TGTGCCAGTAGTATCTCAGGGGCGGCGGGGATCTACAATGAGCAGTTCTTC. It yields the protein CASSISGAAGIYNEQFF.

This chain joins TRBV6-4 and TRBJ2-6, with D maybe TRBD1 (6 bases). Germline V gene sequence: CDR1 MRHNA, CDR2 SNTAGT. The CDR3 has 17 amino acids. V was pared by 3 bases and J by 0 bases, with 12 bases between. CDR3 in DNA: TGTGCCAGCAGTGAGTCACAAGGGGGCTCTGGGGCCAACGTCCTGACTTTC. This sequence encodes CASSESQGGSGANVLTF.

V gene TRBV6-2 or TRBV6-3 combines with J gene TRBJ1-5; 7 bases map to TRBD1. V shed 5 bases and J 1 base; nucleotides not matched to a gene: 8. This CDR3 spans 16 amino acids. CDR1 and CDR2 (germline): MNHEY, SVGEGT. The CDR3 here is CASSGWDSESNQPQHF. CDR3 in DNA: TGTGCCAGCAGTGGATGGGACAGCGAAAGCAATCAGCCCCAGCATTTT.

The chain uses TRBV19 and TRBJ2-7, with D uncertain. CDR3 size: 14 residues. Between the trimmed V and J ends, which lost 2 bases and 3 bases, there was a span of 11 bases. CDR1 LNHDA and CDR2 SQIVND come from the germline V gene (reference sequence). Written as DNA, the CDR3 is TGTGCCAGTAGTATAACTCCGACTGACTACGAGCAGTACTTC. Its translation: CASSITPTDYEQYF.

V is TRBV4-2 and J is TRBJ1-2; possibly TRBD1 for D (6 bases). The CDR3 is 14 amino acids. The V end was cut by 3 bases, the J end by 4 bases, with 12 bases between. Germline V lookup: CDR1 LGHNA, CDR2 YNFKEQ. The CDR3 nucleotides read TGTGCCAGCAGCCACCCCGACAGGACCTATGGCTACACCTTC. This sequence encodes CASSHPDRTYGYTF.

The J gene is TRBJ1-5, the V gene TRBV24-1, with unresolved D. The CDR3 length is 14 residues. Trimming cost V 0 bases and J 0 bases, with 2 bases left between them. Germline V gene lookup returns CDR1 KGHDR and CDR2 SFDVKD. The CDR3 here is CATSDLLSNQPQHF. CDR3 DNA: TGTGCCACCAGTGATTTGCTTAGCAATCAGCCCCAGCATTTT.

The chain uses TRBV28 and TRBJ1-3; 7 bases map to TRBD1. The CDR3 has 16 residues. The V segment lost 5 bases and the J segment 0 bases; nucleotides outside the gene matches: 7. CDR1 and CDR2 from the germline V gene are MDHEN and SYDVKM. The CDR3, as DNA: TGTGCCAGCAGTCCGGTAGGGACAGTCTCTGGAAACACCATATATTTT. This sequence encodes CASSPVGTVSGNTIYF.

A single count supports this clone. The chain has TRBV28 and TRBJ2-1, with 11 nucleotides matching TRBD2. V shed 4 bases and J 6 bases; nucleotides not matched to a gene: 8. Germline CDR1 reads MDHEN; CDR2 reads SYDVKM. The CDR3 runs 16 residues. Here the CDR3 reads CASSSLAGGPSNEQFF. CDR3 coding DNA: TGTGCCAGCAGTTCCTTAGCGGGGGGGCCAAGCAATGAGCAGTTCTTC.

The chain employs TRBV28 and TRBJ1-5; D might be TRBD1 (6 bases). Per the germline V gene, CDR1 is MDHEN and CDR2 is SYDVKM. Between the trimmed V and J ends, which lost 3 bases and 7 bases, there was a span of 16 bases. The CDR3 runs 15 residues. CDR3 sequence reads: CASSFKLVGGQPQHF. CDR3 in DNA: TGTGCCAGCAGTTTCAAGCTTGTAGGGGGGCAGCCCCAGCATTTT.

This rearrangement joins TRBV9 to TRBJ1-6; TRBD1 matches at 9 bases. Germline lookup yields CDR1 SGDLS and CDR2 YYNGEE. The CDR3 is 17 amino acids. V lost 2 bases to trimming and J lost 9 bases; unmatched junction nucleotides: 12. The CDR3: CASSVTGGPTIVSPLHF. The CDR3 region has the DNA TGTGCCAGCAGCGTTACAGGGGGCCCCACAATAGTTTCACCCCTCCACTTT.

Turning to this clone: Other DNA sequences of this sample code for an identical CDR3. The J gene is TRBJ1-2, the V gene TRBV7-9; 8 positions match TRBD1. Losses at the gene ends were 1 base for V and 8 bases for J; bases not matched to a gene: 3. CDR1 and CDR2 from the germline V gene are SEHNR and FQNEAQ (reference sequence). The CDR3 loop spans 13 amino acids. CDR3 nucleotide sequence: TGTGCCAGCAGCTTAGGACAGGGGTACGGCTACACCTTC. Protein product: CASSLGQGYGYTF.

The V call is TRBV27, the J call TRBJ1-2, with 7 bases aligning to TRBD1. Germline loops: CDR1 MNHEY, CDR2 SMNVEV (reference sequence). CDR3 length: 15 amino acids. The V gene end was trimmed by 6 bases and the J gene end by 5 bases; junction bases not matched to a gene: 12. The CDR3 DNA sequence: TGTGCCAGCAGGGATCGGGAGGGGGCTTGGTATGGCTACACCTTC. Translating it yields CASRDREGAWYGYTF.

CDR3 sequence reads: CATSDSRQGGNQPQHF. Written as DNA, the CDR3 is TGTGCCACCAGTGATTCTAGACAGGGGGGCAATCAGCCCCAGCATTTT. The rearrangement links TRBV24-1 to TRBJ1-5; TRBD1 matches 9 bases. Per the germline V gene, CDR1 is KGHDR and CDR2 is SFDVKD. This CDR3 contains 16 residues. Trimming at V came to 2 bases and at J to 2 bases, leaving 3 bases not matched to a gene.

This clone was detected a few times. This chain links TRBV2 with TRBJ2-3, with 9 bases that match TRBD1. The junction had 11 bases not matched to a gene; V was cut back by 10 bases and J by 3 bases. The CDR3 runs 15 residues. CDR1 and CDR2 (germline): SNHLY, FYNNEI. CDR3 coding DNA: TGTGCCACCAACAATCCGGGACAGGGTACAGATACGCAGTATTTT. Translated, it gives CATNNPGQGTDTQYF.

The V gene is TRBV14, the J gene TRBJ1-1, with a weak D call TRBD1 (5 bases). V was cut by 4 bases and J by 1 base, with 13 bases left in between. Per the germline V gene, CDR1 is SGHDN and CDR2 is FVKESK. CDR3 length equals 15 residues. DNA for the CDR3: TGTGCCAGCAGCCTCCGAACAGGAGCGAACACTGAAGCTTTCTTT. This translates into CASSLRTGANTEAFF.

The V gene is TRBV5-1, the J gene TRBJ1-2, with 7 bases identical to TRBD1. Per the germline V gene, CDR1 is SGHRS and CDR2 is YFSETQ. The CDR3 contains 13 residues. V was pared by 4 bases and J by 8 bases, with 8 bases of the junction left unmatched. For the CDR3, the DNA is TGCGCCAGCAGCCGGGAGGGGGCTGAGGGCTACACCTTC. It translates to CASSREGAEGYTF.